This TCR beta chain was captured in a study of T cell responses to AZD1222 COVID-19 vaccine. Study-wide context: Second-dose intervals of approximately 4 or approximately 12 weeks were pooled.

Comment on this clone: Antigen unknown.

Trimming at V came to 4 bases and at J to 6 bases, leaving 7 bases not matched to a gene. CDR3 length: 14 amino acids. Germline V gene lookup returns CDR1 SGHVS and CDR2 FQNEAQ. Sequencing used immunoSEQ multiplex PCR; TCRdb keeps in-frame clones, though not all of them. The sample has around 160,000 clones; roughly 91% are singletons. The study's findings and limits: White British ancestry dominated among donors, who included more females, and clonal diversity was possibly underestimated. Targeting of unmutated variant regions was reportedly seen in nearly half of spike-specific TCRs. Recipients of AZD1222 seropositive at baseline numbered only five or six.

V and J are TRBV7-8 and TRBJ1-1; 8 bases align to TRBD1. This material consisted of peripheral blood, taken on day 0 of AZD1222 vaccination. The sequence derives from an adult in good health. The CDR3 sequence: CASSSTGVFAEAFF. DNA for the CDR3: TGTGCCAGCAGCTCGACAGGGGTTTTCGCTGAAGCTTTCTTT.